This TCR beta chain was documented in a study of cytomegalovirus exposure and HLA in healthy donors. Regarding this clone: Its antigen is unknown.

General study results and limits: Later on, a genetic analysis was performed. It linked a missense variant in DCLRE1C with V- and J-gene trimming of TCR beta. Most TCR sequences showed up rarely, but some public TCRs showed up in many donors. An Asian-associated ancestry cluster reportedly showed fewer N-insertions than the approximately 650-donor mean in a later analysis. Across HLA loci, a later analysis found differing TCR association rates, with DRB1 most and HLA-C fewest.

Both 60 Vbeta primers and 13 Jbeta primers went into the PCR. Measured with immunoSEQ multiplex PCR; TCRdb has only the in-frame clones, and not every one. The sample lists some 100,000 clones, more than 60% occurring once. From germline, CDR1 is SGHDT and CDR2 YYEEEE. The CDR3 has 14 residues. Losses at the gene ends were 0 bases for V and 8 bases for J; bases not matched to a gene: 7. Sequenced: PBMCs. The sequence derives from a woman between 18 and 30 years old in good health and CMV-seropositive. The V and J genes are TRBV5-6 and TRBJ1-2; TRBD1 matches at 7 bases. The CDR3 nucleotides read TGTGCCAGCAGCTTGGTAGACAGGGACTCGGGCTACACCTTC. Amino acids: CASSLVDRDSGYTF.